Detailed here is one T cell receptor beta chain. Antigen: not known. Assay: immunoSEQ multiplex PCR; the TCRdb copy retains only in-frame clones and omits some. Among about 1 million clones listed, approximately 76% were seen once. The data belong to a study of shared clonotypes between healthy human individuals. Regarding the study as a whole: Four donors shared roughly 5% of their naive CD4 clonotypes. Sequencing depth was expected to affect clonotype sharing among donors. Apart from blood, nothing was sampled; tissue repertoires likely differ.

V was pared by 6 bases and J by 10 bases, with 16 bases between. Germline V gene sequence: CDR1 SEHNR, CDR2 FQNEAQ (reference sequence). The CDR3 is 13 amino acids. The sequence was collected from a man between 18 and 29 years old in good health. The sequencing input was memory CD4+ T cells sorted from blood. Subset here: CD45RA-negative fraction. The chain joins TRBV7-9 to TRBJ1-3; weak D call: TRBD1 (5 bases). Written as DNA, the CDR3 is TGTGCCAGCAGAGGGGAGGCGGTGGCGACCATATATTTT. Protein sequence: CASRGEAVATIYF.